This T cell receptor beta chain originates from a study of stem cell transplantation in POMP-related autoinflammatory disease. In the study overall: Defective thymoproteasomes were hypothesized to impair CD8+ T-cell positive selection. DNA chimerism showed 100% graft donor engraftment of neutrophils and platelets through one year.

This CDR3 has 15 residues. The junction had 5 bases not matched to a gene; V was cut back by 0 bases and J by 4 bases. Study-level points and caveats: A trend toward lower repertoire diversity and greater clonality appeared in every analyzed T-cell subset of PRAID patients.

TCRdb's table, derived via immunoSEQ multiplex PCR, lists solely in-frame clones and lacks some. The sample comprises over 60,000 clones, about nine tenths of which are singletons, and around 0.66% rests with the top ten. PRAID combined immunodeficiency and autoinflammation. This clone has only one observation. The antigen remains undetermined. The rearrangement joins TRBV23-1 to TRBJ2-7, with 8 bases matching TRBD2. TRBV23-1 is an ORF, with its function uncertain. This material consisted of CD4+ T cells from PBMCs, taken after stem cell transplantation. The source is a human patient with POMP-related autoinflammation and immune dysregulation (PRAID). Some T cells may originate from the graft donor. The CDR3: CASSQSLAEPYEQYF. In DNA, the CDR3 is TGCGCCAGCAGTCAATCACTAGCGGAGCCTTACGAGCAGTACTTC.